This T cell receptor (beta chain) was captured by sequencing in a study of cytomegalovirus exposure and HLA in healthy donors. General study findings and limits: Relative to equally common others, HLA-associated TCR beta chains showed greater clonal expansion in a later analysis. In a later analysis, common viral pathogens appeared linked to several of the most significant clusters.

For this clone: Its antigen is not known.

The PCR ran on 60 Vbeta and 13 Jbeta primers. Measured with immunoSEQ multiplex PCR; TCRdb has only the in-frame clones, and not every one. The table shows over 150,000 clones, with around 88% occurring only once. Specimen: PBMCs. The receptor was derived from a woman younger than 45 in good health and CMV-seronegative.

CDR3 coding DNA: TGTGCCAGCAGCGTATACGGGTTTCCTAATGAAAAACTGTTTTTT. Its translation: CASSVYGFPNEKLFF. This chain connects TRBV9 to TRBJ1-4; D call uncertain. In germline, CDR1 is SGDLS, CDR2 YYNGEE. Trimming took 1 base from V and 3 from J, leaving 10 bases between them. This CDR3 is built from 15 residues.